These T cell receptor beta chains were read from a single sample in a study of CD8+ T cells in alopecia areata. Assay: immunoSEQ multiplex PCR; the TCRdb copy retains only in-frame clones and omits some. Here the sample spans about 210,000 clones, less than 65% being singletons. Sequencing was performed on CD4+ T cells sorted from blood, taken at week 4, from a patient treated with tofacitinib. These receptors were obtained from a human donor with alopecia areata. The CDR3 runs from the conserved cysteine through the conserved F or W. A D gene is named only where the DNA matches it firmly. Not every row has a clone size; where given, it reads once, few, many or a size class.

TRBJ2-7	TRBV14	TRBD1	-	CASSLSGQGIYEQYF	TGTGCCAGCAGCCTCTCGGGACAGGGGATCTACGAGCAGTACTTC
TRBJ1-2	TRBV27	-	-	CASSFPGARGYTF	TGTGCCAGCAGTTTTCCCGGGGCTCGGGGCTACACCTTC
TRBJ1-6	TRBV9	-	-	CASSPQGILSPLHF	TGTGCCAGCAGCCCACAGGGCATTTTATCACCCCTCCACTTT
TRBJ1-2	TRBV25-1	TRBD1	-	CASSDSRQGRHGYTF	TGTGCCAGCAGTGATTCCCGACAGGGGAGGCATGGCTACACCTTC
TRBJ1-1	TRBV27	-	-	CASSSGGAGNTEAFF	TGTGCCAGCAGTTCCGGCGGGGCAGGGAACACTGAAGCTTTCTTT
TRBJ1-6	TRBV5-1	-	-	CASSLDGRGDSPLHF	TGCGCCAGCAGCTTGGATGGCAGGGGAGATTCACCCCTCCACTTT
TRBJ1-1	TRBV7-9	TRBD1	-	CASSPGTGGTEAFF	TGTGCCAGCAGCCCTGGGACAGGCGGCACTGAAGCTTTCTTT
TRBJ2-7	TRBV7-2	TRBD1	-	CATKPGTGAYEQYF	TGTGCTACCAAACCCGGGACAGGGGCGTACGAGCAGTACTTC
TRBJ1-6	TRBV30	TRBD1	-	CAWTDRVSYNSPLHF	TGTGCCTGGACGGACAGGGTATCCTATAATTCACCCCTCCACTTT
TRBJ1-2	TRBV2	-	-	CASILGQGYGYTF	TGTGCCAGCATCCTCGGGCAGGGCTATGGCTACACCTTC
TRBJ2-3	TRBV29-1	-	-	CSVEAITTDTQYF	TGCAGCGTTGAAGCTATCACCACAGATACGCAGTATTTT
TRBJ2-5	TRBV7-8	-	-	CASSLEGWYQETQYF	TGTGCCAGCAGCTTAGAGGGATGGTACCAAGAGACCCAGTACTTC
TRBJ2-2	TRBV9	TRBD2	few	CASSPELGTIHTGELFF	TGTGCCAGCAGCCCTGAGCTTGGGACTATACACACCGGGGAGCTGTTTTTT
TRBJ2-2	TRBV2	-	-	CASSVSQGTGELFF	TGTGCCAGCAGTGTATCGCAGGGAACCGGGGAGCTGTTTTTT
TRBJ1-5	TRBV2	-	few	CASSVGLMNQPQHF	TGTGCCAGCAGTGTGGGACTCATGAATCAGCCCCAGCATTTT
TRBJ2-7	TRBV19	TRBD1	-	CATSPTGLYEQYF	TGTGCCACTTCCCCGACAGGGCTCTACGAGCAGTACTTC
TRBJ2-3	TRBV10-3	-	-	CAISESVRPDTQYF	TGTGCCATCAGTGAGTCGGTCCGGCCAGATACGCAGTATTTT
TRBJ2-5	TRBV2	-	few	CASADWSVQYF	TGTGCCAGCGCCGATTGGAGTGTCCAGTACTTC
TRBJ1-2	TRBV21-1	-	-	CASSKAAGSYGYTF	TGTGCCAGCAGCAAAGCCGCAGGGAGCTATGGCTACACCTTC
TRBJ2-2	TRBV5-1	-	-	CASRGGPENTGELFF	TGCGCCAGCAGAGGGGGACCCGAGAACACCGGGGAGCTGTTTTTT
TRBJ2-5	TRBV5-1	-	few	CASSLGTGARETQYF	TGCGCCAGCAGCTTGGGGACCGGGGCTCGAGAGACCCAGTACTTC
TRBJ2-7	TRBV27	-	-	CASRPTGRGYEQYF	TGTGCCAGCAGGCCCACAGGGAGGGGATACGAGCAGTACTTC
TRBJ2-5	TRBV6-5	TRBD2	-	CASRNWGLAGKTQYF	TGTGCCAGCAGAAACTGGGGACTAGCGGGGAAGACCCAGTACTTC
TRBJ2-7	TRBV6-6	-	-	CASTEQGGEQYF	TGTGCCAGCACAGAGCAGGGGGGCGAGCAGTACTTC
TRBJ1-1	TRBV5-1	-	-	CASSYQLPNTEAFF	TGCGCCAGCAGTTACCAGTTACCGAACACTGAAGCTTTCTTT
TRBJ2-7	TRBV11-1	TRBD2	-	CASSLAGGGSYEQYF	TGTGCCAGCAGCTTAGCAGGCGGGGGCTCCTACGAGCAGTACTTC
TRBJ2-7	TRBV7-8	-	-	CASSLNLGLGEQYF	TGTGCCAGCAGCTTAAATCTGGGATTGGGCGAGCAGTACTTC
TRBJ2-7	TRBV7-2	-	-	CASSLSGYEQYF	TGTGCCAGCAGCTTATCGGGCTACGAGCAGTACTTC
TRBJ2-5	TRBV27	-	-	CASSSRQAGETQYF	TGTGCCAGCAGTTCACGACAGGCGGGGGAGACCCAGTACTTC
TRBJ2-3	TRBV10-3	-	-	CATQVEADTQYF	TGTGCCACGCAAGTTGAGGCAGATACGCAGTATTTT
TRBJ1-6	TRBV27	-	-	CASSLLNSPLHF	TGTGCCAGCAGTTTATTAAATTCACCCCTCCACTTT
TRBJ1-5	TRBV29-1	-	-	CSVEKGASNQPQHF	TGCAGCGTTGAAAAGGGTGCAAGCAATCAGCCCCAGCATTTT
TRBJ2-4	TRBV6-6	-	few	CASSEGSDKNIQYF	TGTGCCAGCAGTGAGGGGTCGGACAAAAACATTCAGTACTTC
TRBJ2-3	TRBV10-3	-	-	CAIKSGTPSTDTQYF	TGTGCCATCAAATCCGGGACACCAAGCACAGATACGCAGTATTTT
TRBJ1-2	TRBV25-1	-	-	CASRGLAGDGYTF	TGTGCCAGCCGCGGGCTCGCAGGAGATGGCTACACCTTC
TRBJ2-3	TRBV4-2	TRBD2	few	CASSQATSSGRDTQYF	TGTGCCAGCAGCCAAGCGACTTCTAGCGGGAGGGATACGCAGTATTTT
TRBJ2-7	TRBV4-2	TRBD2	-	CASSPSGGTTYEQYF	TGTGCCAGCAGCCCGAGCGGGGGGACGACCTACGAGCAGTACTTC
TRBJ2-1	TRBV6-6	-	few	CASSLTGAYNEQFF	TGTGCCAGCAGTTTGACTGGCGCATACAATGAGCAGTTCTTC
TRBJ1-3	TRBV29-1	-	-	CSVAGSTGNTIYF	TGCAGCGTTGCGGGCAGTACGGGAAACACCATATATTTT
TRBJ2-5	TRBV10-3	-	once	CAIGDRLGTQYF	TGTGCCATCGGAGACAGGTTGGGGACCCAGTACTTC
TRBJ1-4	TRBV10-3	-	few	CAITDSLNEKLFF	TGTGCCATCACCGACAGCCTAAATGAAAAACTGTTTTTT
TRBJ1-1	TRBV15	-	-	CATSRGVSEAFF	TGTGCCACCAGCAGAGGGGTTTCTGAAGCTTTCTTT
TRBJ2-7	TRBV14	-	-	CASSQTNNYEQYF	TGTGCCAGCAGCCAAACCAACAACTACGAGCAGTACTTC
TRBJ2-1	TRBV29-1	TRBD2	-	CSVRTSGPNEQFF	TGCAGCGTTCGGACTAGCGGACCGAATGAGCAGTTCTTC
TRBJ1-4	TRBV30	-	-	CAWSVYGATNEKLFF	TGTGCCTGGAGTGTATATGGGGCAACTAATGAAAAACTGTTTTTT
TRBJ2-1	TRBV23-1	TRBD1	-	CASSQSDRIPNEQFF	TGCGCCAGCAGTCAATCGGACAGGATACCCAATGAGCAGTTCTTC
TRBJ1-6	TRBV19	TRBD1	-	CATGTDYNSPLHF	TGTGCCACGGGGACAGACTATAATTCACCCCTCCACTTT
TRBJ1-3	TRBV18	-	once	CASSPTASSGNTIYF	TGTGCCAGCTCACCAACTGCTAGCTCTGGAAACACCATATATTTT
TRBJ1-5	TRBV7-9	-	-	CASRGTLDQPQHF	TGTGCCAGCAGGGGGACCCTGGATCAGCCCCAGCATTTT
TRBJ1-2	TRBV30	TRBD1	-	CAWGTGYGYTF	TGTGCCTGGGGGACAGGCTATGGCTACACCTTC
TRBJ1-1	TRBV30	-	-	CAWSVGGLNTEAFF	TGTGCCTGGAGTGTAGGTGGTTTGAACACTGAAGCTTTCTTT
TRBJ2-7	TRBV29-1	-	-	CSVGATADEQYF	TGCAGCGTTGGGGCGACAGCCGACGAGCAGTACTTC
TRBJ1-2	TRBV6-5	-	-	CASRLSRGGGGYTF	TGTGCCAGCCGACTCTCACGGGGGGGAGGAGGCTACACCTTC